Listed below are T cell receptor beta chains from one sample, sequenced in a study of T cell changes during pregnancy in multiple sclerosis. TCRdb's table, derived via immunoSEQ multiplex PCR, lists solely in-frame clones and lacks some. Among about 87,000 clones listed, around 95% were seen once. The material sequenced was peripheral blood, taken in the third trimester of pregnancy. These TCRs come from a female donor in good health, enrolled as a control in a pregnancy study. CDR3s include the opening cysteine and the closing phenylalanine or tryptophan. The order of the fields is D gene, J gene, clone size, V gene, CDR3 length, CDR3 protein, CDR3 DNA. A D gene is named only where the DNA matches it firmly. Clone sizes are given selectively: once, few, many, or a class where the clone is expanded.

-	TRBJ2-2	-	TRBV4-1	16	CASSHRPDGRTGELFF	TGCGCCAGCAGCCATCGACCCGACGGGAGAACCGGGGAGCTGTTTTTT
-	TRBJ1-1	-	TRBV6-5	14	CASSYGGGTTEAFF	TGTGCCAGCAGTTACGGGGGGGGGACCACTGAAGCTTTCTTT
TRBD1	TRBJ1-1	-	TRBV11-2	16	CASSLGQSGGNTEAFF	TGTGCCAGCAGCTTAGGCCAGTCAGGGGGTAACACTGAAGCTTTCTTT
-	TRBJ2-3	-	TRBV11-2	15	CASSLRGPSTDTQYF	TGTGCCAGCAGCCTCCGGGGTCCCTCCACAGATACGCAGTATTTT
-	TRBJ2-2	-	TRBV7-2	11	CASKGVGELFF	TGTGCCAGCAAAGGGGTCGGGGAGCTGTTTTTT
-	TRBJ2-7	-	TRBV18	14	CASSGALANYEQYF	TGTGCCAGCTCAGGAGCCCTAGCGAACTACGAGCAGTACTTC
TRBD2	TRBJ2-1	-	TRBV29-1	14	CSVEVRLASNEQFF	TGCAGCGTTGAAGTGCGACTAGCGTCCAATGAGCAGTTCTTC
TRBD1	TRBJ1-2	-	TRBV5-4	13	CASRPTGAYGYTF	TGTGCCAGCAGGCCGACAGGGGCCTATGGCTACACCTTC
TRBD1	TRBJ1-5	-	TRBV29-1	15	CSVALQGHSNQPQHF	TGCAGCGTTGCGTTACAGGGGCATAGCAATCAGCCCCAGCATTTT
TRBD2	TRBJ2-7	-	TRBV10-3	14	CAIRTGTTTYEQYF	TGTGCCATCAGAACCGGGACTACAACCTACGAGCAGTACTTC
-	TRBJ1-1	once	TRBV6-1	14	CASSELWQGTEAFF	TGTGCCAGCAGTGAACTTTGGCAGGGCACTGAAGCTTTCTTT
TRBD2	TRBJ2-7	-	TRBV11-2	18	CASSLELAGGVGAYEQYF	TGTGCCAGCAGCTTAGAACTAGCGGGAGGGGTGGGGGCCTACGAGCAGTACTTC
TRBD2	TRBJ2-5	-	TRBV29-1	15	CSVGGASGSGKTQYF	TGCAGCGTGGGGGGAGCTAGCGGGAGCGGAAAGACCCAGTACTTC
TRBD1	TRBJ2-3	once	TRBV10-3	15	CAIGQVGGGTDTQYF	TGTGCCATCGGACAGGTCGGTGGTGGCACAGATACGCAGTATTTT
TRBD1	TRBJ1-5	-	TRBV28	18	CASSPLGATGGFNQPQHF	TGTGCCAGCAGTCCCCTAGGGGCGACAGGGGGCTTTAATCAGCCCCAGCATTTT
-	TRBJ2-1	once	TRBV4-1	14	CASSQQSRYNEQFF	TGCGCCAGCAGCCAACAGTCTAGATACAATGAGCAGTTCTTC
-	TRBJ2-5	-	TRBV2	12	CASSAGVGTQYF	TGTGCCAGCAGTGCAGGGGTTGGGACCCAGTACTTC
TRBD1	TRBJ2-2	once	TRBV18	15	CASSPGTGDTGELFF	TGTGCCAGCTCACCCGGGACAGGGGACACCGGGGAGCTGTTTTTT
-	TRBJ2-7	-	TRBV2	14	CASSAGRYSYEQYF	TGTGCCAGCAGTGCAGGCAGATACTCCTACGAGCAGTACTTC
TRBD2	TRBJ2-1	-	TRBV28	13	CASSPGGVNEQFF	TGTGCCAGCAGCCCCGGGGGGGTTAATGAGCAGTTCTTC
-	TRBJ2-7	-	TRBV15	12	CATSRQTGSLFF	TGTGCCACCAGCAGACAAACAGGCTCCCTCTTCTTC
-	TRBJ1-4	-	TRBV28	14	CASSFAGLNEKLFF	TGTGCCAGCAGTTTCGCAGGGTTAAATGAAAAACTGTTTTTT
TRBD2	TRBJ2-1	-	TRBV5-1	15	CASSLGAGRVNEQFF	TGCGCCAGCAGCTTAGGTGCCGGGAGGGTGAATGAGCAGTTCTTC
-	TRBJ1-1	-	TRBV7-8	14	CASSSKQGYTEAFF	TGTGCCAGCAGCTCGAAACAGGGCTACACTGAAGCTTTCTTT
-	TRBJ1-2	-	TRBV6-5	14	CASSYSGRDYGYTF	TGTGCCAGCAGTTACTCGGGCAGGGACTATGGCTACACCTTC
-	TRBJ1-5	-	TRBV2	17	CASSAEERGYSNQPQHF	TGTGCCAGCTCAGCTGAGGAGAGGGGGTATAGCAATCAGCCCCAGCATTTT
-	TRBJ2-5	-	TRBV7-7	12	CASSSGGETQYF	TGTGCTAGCAGTTCCGGAGGGGAGACCCAGTACTTC
-	TRBJ2-2	-	TRBV27	15	CASSAELMGTGELFF	TGTGCCAGCAGTGCGGAGCTTATGGGCACCGGGGAGCTGTTTTTT
-	TRBJ1-2	-	TRBV28	14	CASSFPETNYGYTF	TGTGCCAGCAGTTTCCCAGAAACTAACTATGGCTACACCTTC
-	TRBJ1-1	once	TRBV2	13	CASSVEGNTEAFF	TGTGCCAGCAGTGTTGAGGGGAACACTGAAGCTTTCTTT
-	TRBJ2-7	-	TRBV27	14	CASSLGSIPYEQYF	TGTGCCAGCAGTTTAGGCTCCATTCCCTACGAGCAGTACTTC
TRBD2	TRBJ2-2	few	TRBV27	15	CASSLSLAGVGELFF	TGTGCCAGCAGTTTATCCCTAGCGGGAGTCGGGGAGCTGTTTTTT
-	TRBJ2-5	-	TRBV5-6	15	CASSLVSAGGETQYF	TGTGCCAGCAGCTTGGTATCGGCCGGGGGAGAGACCCAGTACTTC
TRBD2	TRBJ2-1	-	TRBV5-6	12	CASSPGLAEQFF	TGTGCCAGCAGCCCCGGACTAGCGGAGCAGTTCTTC
-	TRBJ1-1	-	TRBV7-2	15	CASSSGGPGMTEAFF	TGTGCCAGCAGCTCGGGGGGGCCGGGAATGACTGAAGCTTTCTTT
TRBD1	TRBJ2-5	-	TRBV6-5	14	CASSRGGWGETQYF	TGTGCCAGCAGCCGAGGGGGCTGGGGAGAGACCCAGTACTTC
-	TRBJ2-1	-	TRBV18	14	CASSPLGNYNEQFF	TGTGCCAGCTCACCACTCGGGAACTACAATGAGCAGTTCTTC
-	TRBJ1-4	-	TRBV2	14	CASIQATTNEKLFF	TGTGCCAGCATACAGGCGACAACTAATGAAAAACTGTTTTTT
-	TRBJ2-5	-	TRBV5-6	13	CASSLGGEETQYF	TGTGCCAGCAGCTTGGGGGGCGAAGAGACCCAGTACTTC
-	TRBJ2-5	-	TRBV5-1	14	CASSPGNGAETQYF	TGCGCCAGCAGCCCCGGAAACGGAGCAGAGACCCAGTACTTC
-	TRBJ2-2	once	TRBV9	16	CASSGRGDFNTGELFF	TGTGCCAGCAGCGGCCGGGGAGACTTTAACACCGGGGAGCTGTTTTTT